These T cell receptor beta chains were read from a single sample in a study of blood T cell repertoires in COVID-19. Data came from immunoSEQ multiplex PCR; TCRdb stores just in-frame clones and leaves some out. The sample holds about 33,000 clones, around nine tenths seen once. Material for sequencing was peripheral blood. Receptors were obtained from a man aged 70-80 years with acute or convalescent COVID-19. CDR3s include the opening cysteine and the closing phenylalanine or tryptophan. Fields, in order: D gene, clone size, V gene, J gene, CDR3 DNA, CDR3 protein. D genes are given only for firm matches. The size field is filled for only some rows; it gives once, few, many or a size class.

d_call: .; clone_size: .; v_call: TRBV9; j_call: TRBJ1-1; cdr3_nt: TGTGCCAGCAGCGGGGTGACAGGGAACACTGAAGCTTTCTTT; cdr3_aa: CASSGVTGNTEAFF
d_call: TRBD1; clone_size: .; v_call: TRBV9; j_call: TRBJ1-1; cdr3_nt: TGTGCCAGCAGCGCCTCGGGACAGGGAAGCACTGAAGCTTTCTTT; cdr3_aa: CASSASGQGSTEAFF
d_call: .; clone_size: once; v_call: TRBV29-1; j_call: TRBJ2-4; cdr3_nt: TGCAGCGTAGCTAGTGACAAAAACATTCAGTACTTC; cdr3_aa: CSVASDKNIQYF
d_call: TRBD1; clone_size: few; v_call: TRBV4-2; j_call: TRBJ1-2; cdr3_nt: TGTGCCAGCAGCCAAGAGGGGGGGACAGGGGTGGAAGGCTACACCTTC; cdr3_aa: CASSQEGGTGVEGYTF
d_call: .; clone_size: .; v_call: TRBV2; j_call: TRBJ1-6; cdr3_nt: TGTGCCAGCAGTGAGAGCCAGGGGAGTTCCTATAATTCACCCCTCCACTTT; cdr3_aa: CASSESQGSSYNSPLHF
d_call: .; clone_size: .; v_call: TRBV3-1/TRBV3-2; j_call: TRBJ1-2; cdr3_nt: TGTGCCAGCAGCCCAAATCAGGGGCCCGGGCTCTATGGCTACACCTTC; cdr3_aa: CASSPNQGPGLYGYTF
d_call: TRBD1; clone_size: .; v_call: TRBV5-4; j_call: TRBJ2-7; cdr3_nt: TGTGCCAGCAAGGAGACAGGGTCCTACGAGCAGTACTTC; cdr3_aa: CASKETGSYEQYF
d_call: TRBD1; clone_size: .; v_call: TRBV5-1; j_call: TRBJ2-3; cdr3_nt: TGCGCCAGCAGGTCAGGACAGGGGGCAGATACGCAGTATTTT; cdr3_aa: CASRSGQGADTQYF
d_call: .; clone_size: .; v_call: TRBV19; j_call: TRBJ2-7; cdr3_nt: TGTGCCAGTAGTAGTCCTATTGGCGGAGAGCAGTACTTC; cdr3_aa: CASSSPIGGEQYF
d_call: .; clone_size: once; v_call: TRBV10-3; j_call: TRBJ1-1; cdr3_nt: TGTGCCATACAGGGCACGAACACTGAAGCTTTCTTT; cdr3_aa: CAIQGTNTEAFF
d_call: TRBD2; clone_size: .; v_call: TRBV28; j_call: TRBJ2-7; cdr3_nt: TGTGCCAGCAGTTGGGGACTAGCGGGAGTGACCTACGAGCAGTACTTC; cdr3_aa: CASSWGLAGVTYEQYF
d_call: TRBD1; clone_size: .; v_call: TRBV4-2; j_call: TRBJ1-3; cdr3_nt: TGTGCCAGCAGCCAAGGGGACAGGGATAGTAACACCATATATTTT; cdr3_aa: CASSQGDRDSNTIYF
d_call: TRBD2; clone_size: .; v_call: TRBV18; j_call: TRBJ2-3; cdr3_nt: TGTGCCAGCTCACCCCCGACTAGCGGGGGGGGCAATACGCAGTATTTT; cdr3_aa: CASSPPTSGGGNTQYF
d_call: .; clone_size: .; v_call: TRBV6-2/TRBV6-3; j_call: TRBJ2-7; cdr3_nt: TGTGCCAGCAGTTATCACAGGCAACCCAACGAGCAGTACTTC; cdr3_aa: CASSYHRQPNEQYF
d_call: .; clone_size: once; v_call: TRBV19; j_call: TRBJ1-5; cdr3_nt: TGTGCCAGTAGTCGGGGGGGGCGTGGGGATCAGCCCCAGCATTTT; cdr3_aa: CASSRGGRGDQPQHF
d_call: .; clone_size: .; v_call: TRBV19; j_call: TRBJ1-3; cdr3_nt: TGTGCCAGTAGTACGCGACAGAACTCTGGAAACACCATATATTTT; cdr3_aa: CASSTRQNSGNTIYF
d_call: .; clone_size: .; v_call: TRBV18; j_call: TRBJ2-7; cdr3_nt: TGTGCCAGCTCACCGAGCGGCGGGGACGAGCAGTACTTC; cdr3_aa: CASSPSGGDEQYF